This T cell receptor beta chain was identified in a study of blood T cell repertoires in COVID-19. Study summary: The United States, Italy and Spain were the sources of the acute and convalescent COVID-19 samples. Sample material is recorded as cDNA or gDNA derived from T cells, B-cell-depleted T cells, or PBMCs.

The germline V gene encodes CDR1 GTSNPN and CDR2 SVGIG (reference sequence). This CDR3 is built from 14 residues. The germline V and J ends were trimmed by 3 bases and 3 bases, with 15 bases remaining between them. Source study methods: Researchers report that nucleated cell counts were estimated from reference gene primer amplification. Profiling relied on immunoSEQ multiplex PCR, and the TCRdb table lists in-frame clones only, not all of them. That table gives V, J and clone size, and the DNA gave D and trimming. The data show approximately 300,000 clones, roughly 90% seen once. This clone appeared once.

The sequenced sample consisted of peripheral blood. This TCR was recovered from a woman aged 45-59 years with active or convalescent COVID-19. The rearrangement uses TRBV30 and TRBJ2-7; D is unresolved. The CDR3 is CAWSPHELSYEQYF. CDR3 DNA sequence: TGTGCCTGGAGCCCCCACGAGTTGAGCTACGAGCAGTACTTC.